Each of the 27 T cell receptor beta chains below was sequenced from the same sample in a study of control samples from healthy donors and cancer patients. Generated by immunoSEQ multiplex PCR, the TCRdb table keeps only in-frame clones and is missing some. The sample carries around 170,000 clones, almost 90% recorded once. Input material: blood. The receptors were gathered from a woman aged 25-40 years in good health.

This rearrangement joins TRBV6-1 to TRBJ2-3; TRBD2 matches at 8 bases. Germline lookup yields CDR1 MNHNS and CDR2 SASEGT. The CDR3 is 14 amino acids. The junction had 5 bases not matched to a gene; V was cut back by 3 bases and J by 6 bases. The CDR3, as DNA: TGTGCCAGCAGTGAGCGGGGGGCAATTGATACGCAGTATTTT. This encodes CASSERGAIDTQYF.

This rearrangement joins TRBV9 to TRBJ1-4; no clear D gene. The V end was cut by 4 bases, the J end by 8 bases, with 12 bases between. The CDR3 is 13 residues long. Germline lookup yields CDR1 SGDLS and CDR2 YYNGEE. DNA for the CDR3: TGTGCCAGCAGCCCACGGACGGACGAAAAACTGTTTTTT. Encoded protein: CASSPRTDEKLFF. Filled out from reference TRBV9 and TRBJ1-4, the complete variable domain reads DSGVTQTPKHLITATGQRVTLRCSPRSGDLSVYWYQQSLDQGLQFLIQYYNGEERAKGNILERFSAQQFPDLHSELNLSSLELGDSALYFCASSPRTDEKLFFGSGTQLSVL.

The CDR3 coding sequence is TGTGCCAGCAGCCCTGGGACAGTCGAGCAGTACTTC. Translated, it gives CASSPGTVEQYF. This sequence joins TRBV3-1 (or the pseudogene TRBV3-2) and TRBJ2-7; 7 nucleotides align to TRBD1. The CDR3 consists of 12 residues. Losses at the gene ends were 4 bases for V and 6 bases for J; bases not matched to a gene: 3. Germline CDR1 LGHDT, CDR2 YNNKEL (reference sequence).

The chain joins TRBV4-2 to TRBJ2-3; D not certain. Germline loops: CDR1 LGHNA, CDR2 YNFKEQ. The CDR3 runs to 13 residues. V shed 0 bases and J shed 6 bases, with 7 bases lying between them. CDR3 in DNA: TGTGCCAGCAGCCAAGAATATCTGGATACGCAGTATTTT. This sequence encodes CASSQEYLDTQYF.

V is TRBV19 and J is TRBJ2-2; possible D gene TRBD2, 6 bases. This CDR3 comprises 13 residues. Deletions cut 6 bases from V and 4 bases from J, with 9 bases between. Per germline, CDR1 LNHDA and CDR2 SQIVND (reference sequence). As DNA, the CDR3 is TGTGCCAGTAGCGGGGGATCCACCGGGGAGCTGTTTTTT. Residues: CASSGGSTGELFF.

The rearrangement links TRBV30 to TRBJ1-6; D gene uncertain. This CDR3 is 15 amino acids long. Germline V lookup: CDR1 GTSNPN, CDR2 SVGIG (reference sequence). Trimming cost V 4 bases and J 0 bases, with 10 bases left between them. The CDR3 loop is CAWKDGSSYNSPLHF. CDR3 nucleotides: TGTGCCTGGAAGGACGGAAGCTCCTATAATTCACCCCTCCACTTT.

A single count supports this clone. CDR3 nucleotides: TGTGCCAGCAGCCCCTCGGAGGGCTCCTACAATGAGCAGTTCTTC. This translates into CASSPSEGSYNEQFF. The chain links TRBV7-9 to TRBJ2-1; TRBD2 might be the D (6 bases). The CDR3 sequence is 15 residues long. CDR1 is SEHNR and CDR2 is FQNEAQ in the germline V gene (reference sequence). Deletions cut 5 bases from V and 0 bases from J, with 11 bases between.

V gene TRBV27 combines with J gene TRBJ1-2, with 9 bases fitting TRBD1. CDR3 size: 14 residues. Losses at the gene ends were 4 bases for V and 4 bases for J; bases not matched to a gene: 4. In germline, CDR1 is MNHEY, CDR2 SMNVEV (reference sequence). The CDR3 loop is CASSWTGDGYGYTF. CDR3 bases: TGTGCCAGCAGTTGGACAGGGGATGGCTATGGCTACACCTTC.

The chain employs TRBV18 and TRBJ1-6; 7 bases are shared with TRBD1. V shed 3 bases and J 2 bases; nucleotides not matched to a gene: 13. CDR1 is KGHSH, CDR2 LQKENI, per germline. The CDR3 consists of 19 residues. The CDR3 region is CASSPERQGGATYNSPLHF. The CDR3 region has the DNA TGTGCCAGCTCACCCGAAAGACAGGGAGGTGCGACCTATAATTCACCCCTCCACTTT.

The chain joins TRBV6-5 to TRBJ2-5; D gene uncertain. The germline V and J ends were trimmed by 5 bases and 8 bases, with 9 bases remaining between them. The germline V gene has CDR1 MNHEY and CDR2 SVGAGI. This CDR3 is 11 amino acids long. Written as DNA, the CDR3 is TGTGCCAGCAGTCCCCCCCCAACCCAGTACTTC. This translates into CASSPPPTQYF.

V usage is TRBV27 and J usage is TRBJ2-3; D remains ambiguous. The CDR3 spans 16 residues. The V and J ends lost 2 bases and 4 bases respectively, with 16 bases between them. Looked up from germline, CDR1 is MNHEY and CDR2 is SMNVEV (reference sequence). DNA of the CDR3: TGTGCCAGCAGTTTAATCGGCGCCCTCACTCCAGATACGCAGTATTTT. It yields the protein CASSLIGALTPDTQYF.

This clone was seen once. V usage is TRBV3-1 (or the pseudogene TRBV3-2) and J usage is TRBJ2-2; weak D call: TRBD1 (6 bases). V gave up 6 bases and J gave up 8 bases, with 10 bases separating them. The germline V gene encodes CDR1 LGHDT and CDR2 YNNKEL (reference sequence). CDR3 length: 12 amino acids. CDR3 loop: CASSPGVGELFF. The DNA for the CDR3 is TGTGCCAGCAGTCCAGGGGTGGGGGAGCTGTTTTTT.

This clone was seen a few times. V usage is TRBV6-4 and J usage is TRBJ2-7, with a weak D call TRBD2 (6 bases). V was pared by 0 bases and J by 3 bases, with 12 bases between. Germline values: CDR1 MRHNA, CDR2 SNTAGT. The CDR3 has 15 residues. Written as DNA, the CDR3 is TGTGCCAGCAGTGACTCGATGGAGGGGTGCTACGAGCAGTACGTC. As protein: CASSDSMEGCYEQYV.

The V call is TRBV5-1, the J call TRBJ1-2; D not certain. CDR3 length: 16 residues. V gave up 0 bases and J gave up 0 bases, with 12 bases separating them. Per the germline V gene, CDR1 is SGHRS and CDR2 is YFSETQ. The CDR3 DNA is TGCGCCAGCAGCTTGGCGGCGGCCCCCGCTAACTATGGCTACACCTTC. This codes for CASSLAAAPANYGYTF. Using reference TRBV5-1 and TRBJ1-2 for the parts outside the CDR3, the full variable domain is KAGVTQTPRYLIKTRGQQVTLSCSPISGHRSVSWYQQTPGQGLQFLFEYFSETQRNKGNFPGRFSGRQFSNSRSEMNVSTLELGDSALYLCASSLAAAPANYGYTFGSGTRLTVV.

V is TRBV11-1 and J is TRBJ2-2; possibly TRBD2 for D (6 bases). Looked up from germline, CDR1 is SGHAT and CDR2 is FQDESV (reference sequence). V was shortened by 0 bases and J by 7 bases, with 18 bases between the two germline ends. The CDR3 is made up of 17 amino acids. The CDR3 DNA reads TGTGCCAGCAGCTTAGCGCGCGGGGACGGTTCGATCGGGGAGCTGTTTTTT. It specifies CASSLARGDGSIGELFF.

V gene TRBV28 combines with J gene TRBJ1-4; 9 bases match TRBD1. Germline V gives CDR1 MDHEN, CDR2 SYDVKM. The CDR3 is 15 residues long. The V segment lost 6 bases and the J segment 7 bases; nucleotides outside the gene matches: 9. In DNA form, the CDR3 reads TGTGCCAGCAGAATTGGGGACAGGGATAGTGAAAAACTGTTTTTT. This translates into CASRIGDRDSEKLFF. Combining the CDR3 with reference TRBV28 and TRBJ1-4 gives the whole variable domain DVKVTQSSRYLVKRTGEKVFLECVQDMDHENMFWYRQDPGLGLRLIYFSYDVKMKEKGDIPEGYSVSREKKERFSLILESASTNQTSMYLCASRIGDRDSEKLFFGSGTQLSVL.

The chain employs TRBV7-2 and TRBJ1-1; D is perhaps TRBD1 (6 bases). The germline gives CDR1 SGHTA, CDR2 FQGNSA. Trimming removed 5 bases from V and 2 bases from J, with 15 bases in between. The CDR3 loop spans 15 amino acids. CDR3: CASSPGGGRNTEAFF. DNA of the CDR3: TGTGCCAGCAGCCCGGGTGGGGGGCGCAACACTGAAGCTTTCTTT.

The gene calls are TRBV6-5 and TRBJ1-2; D remains unclear. CDR3 length equals 15 residues. Germline V CDR1 and CDR2: MNHEY, SVGAGI. V was shortened by 0 bases and J by 4 bases, with 12 bases between the two germline ends. The CDR3 DNA follows: TGTGCCAGCAGTTACTCGTTCGGAAGAGGCTATGGCTACACCTTC. As protein: CASSYSFGRGYGYTF.

This rearrangement joins TRBV11-2 to TRBJ2-6; no reliable D call. The CDR3 loop spans 16 amino acids. Germline values: CDR1 SGHAT, CDR2 FQNNGV. Trimming took 7 bases from V and 1 from J, leaving 14 bases between them. Here the CDR3 reads CASIPNRVSGANVLTF. The CDR3 DNA reads as TGTGCCAGCATCCCAAACCGGGTTTCTGGGGCCAACGTCCTGACTTTC.

This chain connects TRBV18 to TRBJ1-1; D is unclear. The CDR3 extends over 14 amino acids. Germline CDR1 and CDR2: KGHSH and LQKENI. V shed 6 bases and J shed 2 bases, with 13 bases lying between them. In DNA form, the CDR3 reads TGTGCCAGCTCCAGGACTGGAGAAAACACTGAAGCTTTCTTT. Translation: CASSRTGENTEAFF.

CDR3 nucleotide sequence: TGTGCCAGTAGTATGGGTTCGCTAGCGGGATCGGATACGCAGTATTTT. As protein: CASSMGSLAGSDTQYF. This chain links TRBV19 with TRBJ2-3; TRBD2 agrees at 9 bases. The CDR3 spans 16 residues. Germline loops: CDR1 LNHDA, CDR2 SQIVND (reference sequence). J was trimmed by 6 bases and V by 3 bases; bases with no gene match: 10. The entire variable domain, with the rest obtained from reference TRBV19 and TRBJ2-3, is as follows: DGGITQSPKYLFRKEGQNVTLSCEQNLNHDAMYWYRQDPGQGLRLIYYSQIVNDFQKGDIAEGYSVSREKKESFPLTVTSAQKNPTAFYLCASSMGSLAGSDTQYFGPGTRLTVL.

This chain uses TRBV3-1 (or the pseudogene TRBV3-2) with TRBJ2-7, with TRBD1 matching 12 bases. CDR1 is LGHDT, CDR2 YNNKEL, per germline (reference sequence). The J segment lost 0 bases and the V segment lost 1 base, leaving 4 bases of the junction unmatched. This CDR3 region has 17 residues. For the CDR3, the DNA is TGTGCCAGCAGCCAAGGGGGACAGGGGGCGTCCTCCTACGAGCAGTACTTC. Amino acid sequence: CASSQGGQGASSYEQYF.

J is TRBJ2-1 and V is TRBV5-6; D is undetermined. V lost 2 bases and J lost 5, with 11 bases in between. Looked up from germline, CDR1 is SGHDT and CDR2 is YYEEEE. CDR3 length: 14 residues. DNA for the CDR3: TGTGCCAGCAGCTTACTTGGAGTCAACAATGAGCAGTTCTTC. Protein product: CASSLLGVNNEQFF. Variable domain in full (rest from reference TRBV5-6 and TRBJ2-1): DAGVTQSPTHLIKTRGQQVTLRCSPKSGHDTVSWYQQALGQGPQFIFQYYEEEERQRGNFPDRFSGHQFPNYSSELNVNALLLGDSALYLCASSLLGVNNEQFFGPGTRLTVL.

This clone was seen just once. This rearrangement joins TRBV24-1 to TRBJ2-3, with D uncertain. From germline, CDR1 is KGHDR and CDR2 SFDVKD. The V end was cut by 0 bases, the J end by 0 bases, with 15 bases between. The CDR3 runs to 18 residues. CDR3 amino acids: CATSDLVGSPTSTDTQYF. DNA for the CDR3: TGTGCCACCAGTGATTTGGTTGGGTCACCCACTAGCACAGATACGCAGTATTTT.

As regards this clone: It is likely a read error, because the conserved phenylalanine at the end of the CDR3 is missing. CDR3 DNA sequence: TGTGCCAGCAGTCCAATATCCGGGACAGGGAACTACGAGCAGTACCTC. Translating it yields CASSPISGTGNYEQYL. The chain combines TRBV27 with TRBJ2-7, with TRBD1 identical over 9 bases. The CDR3 length is 16 residues. V lost 5 bases, J lost 3 bases, and 11 bases stayed unmatched. CDR1 and CDR2 from the germline V gene are MNHEY and SMNVEV (reference sequence).

The CDR3 spells CASSRTGANTGELFF. The CDR3 nucleotides are TGTGCCAGCAGCAGGACAGGGGCAAACACCGGGGAGCTGTTTTTT. This chain links TRBV6-6 with TRBJ2-2; TRBD1 agrees at 9 bases. The germline CDR1 and CDR2 sequences are MNHNY and SVGAGI (reference sequence). The CDR3 has 15 amino acids. Losses at the gene ends were 6 bases for V and 2 bases for J; bases not matched to a gene: 4.

CDR3 protein: CASSLSRDFSNTQYF. CDR3 bases: TGTGCCAGCAGCTTATCCCGGGACTTTAGTAATACGCAGTATTTT. The chain has TRBV7-2 and TRBJ2-3, with D maybe TRBD2 (6 bases). Looked up from germline, CDR1 is SGHTA and CDR2 is FQGNSA. Between the trimmed V and J ends, which lost 2 bases and 7 bases, there was a span of 16 bases. CDR3 length: 15 residues.